The text below deals with one T cell receptor (beta chain). What it recognizes is unknown. The sample comes from a study of response to subunit inactivated influenza vaccine. Study-wide results and limits: A suggestion made by the authors is that each seasonal influenza vaccination recruits few new T cells.

Per the germline V gene, CDR1 is SGHRS and CDR2 is YFSETQ. There are 16 residues in the CDR3. Trimming took 0 bases from V and 1 from J, leaving 13 bases between them. TCRdb passed the RT-PCR reads through MiXCR, listing each CDR3 protein once. The table records some 520,000 distinct CDR3 sequences, 15% to 20% of them present only once. This TCR came from a man aged 50 to 69 who received an inactivated influenza vaccine. Specimen: CD4+ T cells sorted from PBMCs, collected about 24 months after vaccination. V is TRBV5-1 and J is TRBJ1-1; D ambiguous. In nucleotides, the CDR3 is TGCGCCAGCAGCTTGGTAATTGTCGGTCAGAACACTGAAGCTTTCTTT. Translated, it gives CASSLVIVGQNTEAFF.